Listed here are 24 T cell receptor beta chains from one sample, sequenced in a study of blood T cells in healthy people across ages. The use of a sample-barcoded 5' primer and a J-beta primer mix characterized a second PCR of about 7 to 12 cycles. TCRdb itself ran the 5' RACE reads through MiXCR, one entry per CDR3 protein. This sample has around 1.5 million distinct CDR3 sequences, with almost 35% found just once. The sample taken for sequencing was blood. The receptors were sampled from a woman between 25 and 40 years old in good health.

This clonotype was found once. The chain combines TRBV6-6 with TRBJ1-4; D is unclear. Germline CDR1 reads MNHNY; CDR2 reads SVGAGI (reference sequence). The CDR3 has 15 residues. V was pared by 6 bases and J by 4 bases, with 15 bases between. As DNA, the CDR3 is TGTGCCAGCAGAACCGAACCGGGGATTAATGAAAAACTGTTTTTT. Protein product: CASRTEPGINEKLFF.

The chain is built from TRBV20-1 and TRBJ1-1, with D perhaps matching TRBD1 (5 bases). The CDR3 covers 12 residues. Germline CDR1 DFQATT, CDR2 SNEGSKA (reference sequence). V was clipped by 6 bases and J by 10 bases, with 18 bases between them. The CDR3 reads CSAREGSHGAFF. CDR3 DNA: TGCAGTGCCAGGGAGGGATCCCATGGAGCTTTCTTT.

V is TRBV9 and J is TRBJ1-5; D is unresolved. The V and J ends lost 0 bases and 0 bases respectively, with 4 bases between them. Looked up from germline, CDR1 is SGDLS and CDR2 is YYNGEE. The CDR3 has 14 residues. As DNA, the CDR3 is TGTGCCAGCAGCGTAGGTTATAGCAATCAGCCCCAGCATTTT. Encoded protein: CASSVGYSNQPQHF.

This clonotype was seen at least ten times. The J gene is TRBJ2-7, the V gene TRBV20-1; D could derive from TRBD1 or TRBD2 (6 bases each). The CDR3 contains 15 residues. Trimming stripped 0 bases from V and 5 bases from J, with 17 bases between. The germline CDR1 and CDR2 sequences are DFQATT and SNEGSKA (reference sequence). CDR3 amino acids: CSARDQSKGGHEQYF. Written as DNA, the CDR3 is TGCAGTGCTAGAGATCAGTCGAAGGGGGGTCACGAGCAGTACTTC.

This chain links TRBV20-1 with TRBJ2-3, with D possibly TRBD2 on 5 matching bases. The CDR3 totals 17 residues. Trimming left V 1 base short and J 0 bases short, with 17 bases between. Germline V gene lookup returns CDR1 DFQATT and CDR2 SNEGSKA (reference sequence). CDR3 region: CSARGKGSESSTDTQYF. The CDR3 DNA reads TGCAGTGCTAGAGGGAAAGGGAGTGAGTCAAGCACAGATACGCAGTATTTT.

The chain is built from TRBV20-1 and TRBJ2-4; D not resolved. TRBJ2-7 explains the end of the DNA better; the J call may be wrong. CDR3 length equals 14 residues. CDR1 is DFQATT and CDR2 is SNEGSKA in the germline V gene (reference sequence). CDR3 loop: CSAPTSTTSYEQYF. The CDR3 nucleotides are TGCAGTGCGCCCACATCCACTACCTCCTACGAGCAGTACTTC.

In DNA form, the CDR3 reads TGTGCCAGCTCAGTATCCTACACAGATACGCAGTATTTT. Protein sequence: CASSVSYTDTQYF. The rearrangement uses TRBV18 and TRBJ2-3, with no clear D. CDR3 size: 13 residues. Germline V lookup: CDR1 KGHSH, CDR2 LQKENI. Trimming cost V 5 bases and J 2 bases, with 8 bases left between them.

As for this clonotype: A read error may produce the germline difference seen at one junction end. The J gene is TRBJ2-7, the V gene TRBV6-2 or TRBV6-3, with 9 bases matching TRBD1. Per the germline V gene, CDR1 is MNHEY and CDR2 is SVGEGT. The CDR3 is made up of 15 amino acids. CDR3 DNA sequence: TGTGTCAGCACCATAGGGGACAGGGTCGCCTACGAGCAGTACTTC. Protein product: CVSTIGDRVAYEQYF.

The chain recombines TRBV6-6 with TRBJ2-2, with D perhaps assigned TRBD1 or TRBD2 (7 bases each). V lost 4 bases to trimming and J lost 4 bases, with 13 bases between them. Germline CDR1 is MNHNY and CDR2 is SVGAGI (reference sequence). CDR3 length: 15 residues. DNA of the CDR3: TGTGCCAGCAGTTCGAGCGGGACAGCCACCGGGGAGCTGTTTTTT. It specifies CASSSSGTATGELFF.

This clonotype was seen more than once but under ten times. J is TRBJ2-7 and V is TRBV27; no clear D gene. The germline CDR1 and CDR2 sequences are MNHEY and SMNVEV (reference sequence). Trimming took 0 bases from V and 2 from J, leaving 11 bases between them. The CDR3 totals 15 residues. The CDR3 protein is CASSLSGPSPYEQYF. The DNA for the CDR3 is TGTGCCAGCAGTTTATCCGGGCCAAGTCCCTACGAGCAGTACTTC.

This rearrangement joins TRBV20-1 to TRBJ1-2; 7 bases agree with TRBD1. CDR1 DFQATT and CDR2 SNEGSKA come from the germline V gene (reference sequence). V shed 5 bases, J shed 0 bases, and the junction held 9 bases outside the gene matches. This CDR3 comprises 15 residues. The CDR3 nucleotides are TGCAGTGCTGGAAGCGACGGGACAGCTAACTATGGCTACACCTTC. Protein sequence: CSAGSDGTANYGYTF.

The chain carries TRBV12-3 or TRBV12-4 and TRBJ1-3; no firm D call. V was pared by 4 bases and J by 11 bases, with 9 bases between. The CDR3 has 11 amino acids. As DNA, the CDR3 is TGTGCCAGCAGTTCGATAGGCTCCATATATTTT. Residues: CASSSIGSIYF.

This clonotype has more than one count but fewer than ten. This chain uses TRBV29-1 with TRBJ2-6; TRBD2 matches at 8 bases. V shed 5 bases, J shed 3 bases, and the junction held 6 bases outside the gene matches. The CDR3 covers 15 residues. Germline V CDR1 and CDR2: SQVTM, ANQGSEA. The DNA for the CDR3 is TGCAGCGTTTCGGGGGGGGTAGATGGGGCCAACGTCCTGACTTTC. It translates to CSVSGGVDGANVLTF.

The gene calls are TRBV20-1 and TRBJ1-5; maybe TRBD1 (6 bases). V was cut by 7 bases and J by 2 bases, with 36 bases left in between. This CDR3 contains 21 residues. Germline V gene sequence: CDR1 DFQATT, CDR2 SNEGSKA (reference sequence). CDR3 protein: CSVSPSALDRQDTERNQPQHF. The CDR3 DNA sequence: TGCAGTGTTAGCCCCTCCGCCCTGGACAGACAGGACACCGAACGCAATCAGCCCCAGCATTTT.

The chain uses TRBV5-5 and TRBJ2-1, with 10 bases that match TRBD2. The CDR3 covers 15 residues. The V and J ends lost 0 bases and 8 bases, in that order; junction bases with no gene match: 5. Looked up from germline, CDR1 is SGHKS and CDR2 is YYEKEE (reference sequence). CDR3 in DNA: TGTGCCAGCAGCTTGGCGGGACTAGCGTTTGATGAGCAGTTCTTC. Its translation is CASSLAGLAFDEQFF. Using reference TRBV5-5 and TRBJ2-1 for the parts outside the CDR3, the full variable domain is DAGVTQSPTHLIKTRGQQVTLRCSPISGHKSVSWYQQVLGQGPQFIFQYYEKEERGRGNFPDRFSARQFPNYSSELNVNALLLGDSALYLCASSLAGLAFDEQFFGPGTRLTVL.

A few counts support this clonotype. The V gene is TRBV3-1, the J gene TRBJ2-7; D remains unclear. This CDR3 spans 12 amino acids. Germline-derived CDR1 and CDR2 are LGHDT and YNNKEL (reference sequence). With 3 bases removed from V and 2 bases from J, the gap between germline ends came to 5 bases. CDR3 sequence (DNA): TGTGCCAGCAGCCATCTTACCTACGAGCAGTACTTC. Encoded protein: CASSHLTYEQYF.

Points on this clonotype: This may be a read error, as it is one base from a much larger clone. The chain carries TRBV20-1 and TRBJ2-1, with 8 bases identical to TRBD1. V lost 5 bases, J lost 5 bases, and 8 bases stayed unmatched. Germline values: CDR1 DFQATT, CDR2 SNEGSKA (reference sequence). CDR3 length: 14 residues. CDR3 in DNA: TGCAGTGCTCTAGCCGGGACAGGTCACAATGAGCAGTTCTTC. Protein product: CSALAGTGHNEQFF.

The V call is TRBV20-1, the J call TRBJ2-3, with D possibly being TRBD1 or TRBD2 (5 bases each). The germline gives CDR1 DFQATT, CDR2 SNEGSKA (reference sequence). The CDR3 contains 14 residues. The V end was cut by 1 base, the J end by 3 bases, with 11 bases between. Written as DNA, the CDR3 is TGCAGTGCTAGAGCGGGAAGGGGAACAGATACGCAGTATTTT. Its translation is CSARAGRGTDTQYF.

The table lists this clonotype with a few counts. The chain combines TRBV5-6 with TRBJ2-3; 13 bases map to TRBD2. V lost 4 bases and J lost 7; bases outside the gene matches: 18. The CDR3 is made up of 19 amino acids. The germline V gene has CDR1 SGHDT and CDR2 YYEEEE. The DNA of the CDR3 is TGTGCCAGCAGCCGGGCTGGGACTAGCGGGGCCTCAGGAGGGAATACGCAGTATTTT. Translation: CASSRAGTSGASGGNTQYF.

Concerning this clonotype: The missing conserved phenylalanine or tryptophan at the end of this CDR3 makes a read error likely. The chain carries TRBV7-2 and TRBJ2-7; TRBD1 is a possible D gene (6 bases). Germline loops: CDR1 SGHTA, CDR2 FQGNSA. Trimming took off 5 bases at V and 4 bases at J, with 15 bases between the two ends. The CDR3 loop spans 14 amino acids. The CDR3 reads CASSRQGGYYEQYL. The CDR3 nucleotides are TGTGCCAGCAGCAGGCAAGGGGGATATTACGAGCAGTACTTA.

This clonotype was seen only a few times. DNA for the CDR3: TGTGCCAGCCCTTTTAAGAGGGAGTGGTGGGAGACCCAGTACTTC. Protein product: CASPFKREWWETQYF. The rearrangement uses TRBV6-6 and TRBJ2-5, with a tentative D call TRBD2 (5 bases). From germline, CDR1 is MNHNY and CDR2 SVGAGI (reference sequence). V shed 8 bases and J shed 5 bases, with 21 bases lying between them. The CDR3 contains 15 residues.

The table lists this clonotype with many counts. The chain has TRBV20-1 and TRBJ2-5; D gene uncertain. V was pared by 5 bases and J by 5 bases, with 12 bases between. The CDR3 spans 12 residues. Germline CDR1 and CDR2: DFQATT and SNEGSKA (reference sequence). CDR3 nucleotide sequence: TGCAGTGCTCTGTCTGAAGTCGAGACCCAGTACTTC. This sequence encodes CSALSEVETQYF.

The genes are TRBV29-1 and TRBJ2-2, with a tentative D call TRBD1 (6 bases). V gave up 5 bases and J gave up 7 bases, with 11 bases separating them. Germline CDR1 SQVTM, CDR2 ANQGSEA. This CDR3 is 12 amino acids long. CDR3 residues: CSVLGASGELFF. CDR3 bases: TGCAGCGTTCTGGGGGCGAGCGGGGAGCTGTTTTTT.

The chain combines TRBV25-1 with TRBJ2-1; TRBD2 is a possible D gene (6 bases). This CDR3 has 14 amino acids. Looked up from germline, CDR1 is MGHDK and CDR2 is SYGVNS. V gave up 8 bases and J gave up 5 bases, with 16 bases separating them. The CDR3: CASEHYAGNNEQFF. For the CDR3, the DNA is TGTGCCAGCGAACACTATGCGGGGAACAATGAGCAGTTCTTC.